This T cell receptor (beta chain) was retrieved from a study of blood T cells in healthy people across ages. Overall study: In model experiments, template switching was able to capture about one barcoded beta molecule for every two T cells that were present. The study, taken as a whole, reports: Significant beta diversity loss was already apparent by age around 36, declining roughly linearly.

The CDR3 is made up of 13 amino acids. Germline values: CDR1 MNHEY, CDR2 SVGEGT. Trimming took off 6 bases at V and 9 bases at J, with 14 bases between the two ends. The second PCR ran roughly 7 to 12 cycles with a sample-barcoded 5' primer and J-beta primers. Sequencing yielded, for each sample, at least 3 million paired-end reads carrying CDR3. One entry per CDR3 protein results from TCRdb running MiXCR on the 5' RACE reads. The repertoire holds 650,000 to 950,000 distinct CDR3 sequences, with around 43% as singletons. This clonotype was seen once. Its target is unknown. Isolated per sample were at least 7 million PBMCs.

This rearrangement joins TRBV6-2 or TRBV6-3 to TRBJ2-2, with D unresolved. This receptor was obtained from a man aged 55 to 70 in good health. Sequenced: blood. CDR3 nucleotide sequence: TGTGCCAGCAGCCCCGACGGGTATAGGGAGCTGTTTTTT. Its protein product is CASSPDGYRELFF.